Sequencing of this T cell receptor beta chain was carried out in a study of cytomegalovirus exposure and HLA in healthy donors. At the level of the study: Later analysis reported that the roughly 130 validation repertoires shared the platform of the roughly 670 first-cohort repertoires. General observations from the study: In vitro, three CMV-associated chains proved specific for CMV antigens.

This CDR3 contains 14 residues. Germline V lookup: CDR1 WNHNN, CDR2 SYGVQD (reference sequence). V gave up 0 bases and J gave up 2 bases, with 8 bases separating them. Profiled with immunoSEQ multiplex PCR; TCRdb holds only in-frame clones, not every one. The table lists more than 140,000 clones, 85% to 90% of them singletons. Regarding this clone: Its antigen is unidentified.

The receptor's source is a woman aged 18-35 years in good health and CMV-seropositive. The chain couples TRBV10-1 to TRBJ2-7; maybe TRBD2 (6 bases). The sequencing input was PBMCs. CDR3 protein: CASSESSGTYEQYF. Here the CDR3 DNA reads TGCGCCAGCAGTGAGTCTAGCGGCACCTACGAGCAGTACTTC.